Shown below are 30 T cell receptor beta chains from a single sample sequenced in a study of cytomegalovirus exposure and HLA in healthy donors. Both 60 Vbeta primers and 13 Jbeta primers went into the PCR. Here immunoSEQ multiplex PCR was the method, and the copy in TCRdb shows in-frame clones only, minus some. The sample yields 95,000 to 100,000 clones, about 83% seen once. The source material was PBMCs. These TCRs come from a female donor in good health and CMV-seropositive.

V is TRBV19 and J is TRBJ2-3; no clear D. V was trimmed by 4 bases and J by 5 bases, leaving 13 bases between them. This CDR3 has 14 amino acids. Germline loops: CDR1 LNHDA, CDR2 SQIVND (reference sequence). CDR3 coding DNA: TGTGCCAGTAGTAAGGTGGGCTATGTAGATACGCAGTATTTT. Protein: CASSKVGYVDTQYF.

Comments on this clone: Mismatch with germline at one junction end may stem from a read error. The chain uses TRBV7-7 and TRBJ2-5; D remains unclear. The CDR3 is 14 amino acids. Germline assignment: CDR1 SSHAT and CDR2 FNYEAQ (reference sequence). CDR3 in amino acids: CASSSRGQQETQYF. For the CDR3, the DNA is TGTGCTAGCAGCAGCCGTGGGCAACAAGAGACCCAGTACTTC.

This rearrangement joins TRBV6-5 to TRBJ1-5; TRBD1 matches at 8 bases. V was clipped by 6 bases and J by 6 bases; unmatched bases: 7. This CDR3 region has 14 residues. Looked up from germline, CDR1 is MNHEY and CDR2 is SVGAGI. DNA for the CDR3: TGTGCCAGCAGGGCAACAGGGGGGACTCAGCCCCAGCATTTT. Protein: CASRATGGTQPQHF.

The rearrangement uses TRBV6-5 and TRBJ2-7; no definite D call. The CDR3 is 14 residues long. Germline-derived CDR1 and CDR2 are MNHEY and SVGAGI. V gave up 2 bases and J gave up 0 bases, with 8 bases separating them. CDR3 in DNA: TGTGCCAGCAGTTACGTTGTCAGCTCCTACGAGCAGTACTTC. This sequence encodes CASSYVVSSYEQYF.

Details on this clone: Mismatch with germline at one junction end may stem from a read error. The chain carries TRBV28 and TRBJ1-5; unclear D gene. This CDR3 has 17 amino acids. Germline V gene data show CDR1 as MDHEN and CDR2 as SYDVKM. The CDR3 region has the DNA TGTGCCAACAGTTTATTAGTATTGGGCAGGCGATTTCAGCCCCAGCATTTT. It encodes CANSLLVLGRRFQPQHF.

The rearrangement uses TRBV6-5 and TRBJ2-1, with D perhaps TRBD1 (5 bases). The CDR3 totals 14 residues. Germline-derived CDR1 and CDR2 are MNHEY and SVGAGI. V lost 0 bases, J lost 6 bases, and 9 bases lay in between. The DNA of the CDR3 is TGTGCCAGCAGTTACTCGATTGGGGCCAATGAGCAGTTCTTC. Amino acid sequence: CASSYSIGANEQFF.

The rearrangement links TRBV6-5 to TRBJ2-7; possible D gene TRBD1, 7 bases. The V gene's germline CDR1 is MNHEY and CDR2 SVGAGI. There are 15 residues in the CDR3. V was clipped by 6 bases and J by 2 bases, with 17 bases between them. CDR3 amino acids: CASRLRQGGPYEQYF. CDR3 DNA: TGTGCCAGCAGGCTTAGGCAGGGGGGTCCCTACGAGCAGTACTTC.

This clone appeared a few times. The CDR3 loop reads CAWSVGGRLNEQFF. Here the CDR3 DNA reads TGTGCCTGGAGTGTGGGGGGGAGGCTAAATGAGCAGTTCTTC. The chain carries TRBV30 and TRBJ2-1; TRBD2 matches at 7 bases. Germline V gene lookup returns CDR1 GTSNPN and CDR2 SVGIG (reference sequence). V lost 0 bases to trimming and J lost 7 bases; unmatched junction nucleotides: 6. The CDR3 has 14 residues.

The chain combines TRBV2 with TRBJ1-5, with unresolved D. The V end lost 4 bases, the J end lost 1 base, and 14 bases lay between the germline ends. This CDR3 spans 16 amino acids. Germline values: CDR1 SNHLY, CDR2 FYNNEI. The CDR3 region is CASSALGSTSNQPQHF. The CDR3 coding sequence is TGTGCCAGCAGTGCATTAGGGAGCACGAGCAATCAGCCCCAGCATTTT. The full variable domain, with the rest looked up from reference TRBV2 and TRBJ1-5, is EPEVTQTPSHQVTQMGQEVILRCVPISNHLYFYWYRQILGQKVEFLVSFYNNEISEKSEIFDDQFSVERPDGSNFTLKIRSTKLEDSAMYFCASSALGSTSNQPQHFGDGTRLSIL.

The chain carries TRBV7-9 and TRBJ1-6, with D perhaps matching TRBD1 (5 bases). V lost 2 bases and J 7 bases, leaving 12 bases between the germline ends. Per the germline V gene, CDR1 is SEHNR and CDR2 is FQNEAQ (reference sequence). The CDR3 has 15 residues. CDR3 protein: CASSLTRGKNSPLHF. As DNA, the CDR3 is TGTGCCAGCAGCTTAACAAGGGGTAAGAATTCACCCCTCCACTTT. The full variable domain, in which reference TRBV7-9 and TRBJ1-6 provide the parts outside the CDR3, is DTGVSQNPRHKITKRGQNVTFRCDPISEHNRLYWYRQTLGQGPEFLTYFQNEAQLEKSRLLSDRFSAERPKGSFSTLEIQRTEQGDSAMYLCASSLTRGKNSPLHFGNGTRLTVT.

CDR3 sequence reads: CASSDRTGAISGNTIYF. The CDR3 DNA reads TGTGCCAGCAGCGATCGGACAGGGGCCATCTCTGGAAACACCATATATTTT. This chain connects TRBV9 to TRBJ1-3, with 9 bases identical to TRBD1. The CDR3 has 17 amino acids. The J segment lost 0 bases and the V segment lost 3 bases, leaving 7 bases of the junction unmatched. CDR1 is SGDLS and CDR2 is YYNGEE in the germline V gene. The whole variable domain, filled in from reference TRBV9 and TRBJ1-3, reads DSGVTQTPKHLITATGQRVTLRCSPRSGDLSVYWYQQSLDQGLQFLIQYYNGEERAKGNILERFSAQQFPDLHSELNLSSLELGDSALYFCASSDRTGAISGNTIYFGEGSWLTVV.

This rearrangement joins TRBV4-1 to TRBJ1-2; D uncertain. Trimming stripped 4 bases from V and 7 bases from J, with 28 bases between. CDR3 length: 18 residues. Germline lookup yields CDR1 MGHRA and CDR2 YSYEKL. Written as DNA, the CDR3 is TGCGCCAGCAGCCCGGCCCGGCAGGTCCCAAATAGTTCCCGTGGCTACACCTTC. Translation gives CASSPARQVPNSSRGYTF.

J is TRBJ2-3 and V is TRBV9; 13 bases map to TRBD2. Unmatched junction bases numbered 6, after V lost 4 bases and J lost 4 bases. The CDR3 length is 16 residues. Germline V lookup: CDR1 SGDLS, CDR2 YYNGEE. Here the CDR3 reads CASSPRTSGGADTQYF. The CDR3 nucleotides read TGTGCCAGCAGCCCCCGGACTAGCGGGGGTGCAGATACGCAGTATTTT.

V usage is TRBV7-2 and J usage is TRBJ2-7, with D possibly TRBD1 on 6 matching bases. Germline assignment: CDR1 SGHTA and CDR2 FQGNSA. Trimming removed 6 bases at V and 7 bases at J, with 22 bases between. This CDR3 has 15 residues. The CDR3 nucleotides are TGTGCCAGCAGATTAACAGGGCCAAGGGGCAGTGAGCAGTACTTC. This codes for CASRLTGPRGSEQYF.

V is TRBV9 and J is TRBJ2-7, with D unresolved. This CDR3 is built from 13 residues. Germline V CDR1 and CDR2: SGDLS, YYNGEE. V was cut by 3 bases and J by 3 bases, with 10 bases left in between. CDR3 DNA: TGTGCCAGCAGCGGCCCTGCTAGCTACGAGCAGTACTTC. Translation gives CASSGPASYEQYF.

The CDR3 loop is CASSKPGLAGEGEQFF. The DNA for the CDR3 is TGTGCCAGCAGCAAACCGGGACTAGCGGGAGAGGGTGAGCAGTTCTTC. The gene calls are TRBV5-4 and TRBJ2-1; 14 nucleotides align to TRBD2. The CDR3 sequence is 16 residues long. The germline V gene has CDR1 SGHNT and CDR2 YYREEE (reference sequence). The J segment lost 9 bases and the V segment lost 4 bases, leaving 9 bases of the junction unmatched.

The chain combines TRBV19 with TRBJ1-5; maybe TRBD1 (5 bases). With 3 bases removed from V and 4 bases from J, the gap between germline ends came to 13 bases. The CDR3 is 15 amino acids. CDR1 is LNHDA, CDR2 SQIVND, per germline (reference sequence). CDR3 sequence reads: CASSIEAGLNQPQHF. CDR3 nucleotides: TGTGCCAGTAGTATTGAAGCAGGGTTAAATCAGCCCCAGCATTTT.

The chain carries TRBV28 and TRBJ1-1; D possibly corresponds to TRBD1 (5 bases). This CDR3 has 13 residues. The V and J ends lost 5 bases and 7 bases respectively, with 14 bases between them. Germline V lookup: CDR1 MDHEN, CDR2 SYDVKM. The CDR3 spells CASSLPGRGEAFF. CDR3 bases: TGTGCCAGCAGTCTACCCGGGAGGGGTGAAGCTTTCTTT.

CDR3 in amino acids: CASSEGLASEQYF. In nucleotides, the CDR3 is TGTGCCAGCAGTGAGGGACTAGCCTCCGAGCAGTACTTC. J is TRBJ2-7 and V is TRBV6-4; 9 nucleotides line up with TRBD2. Germline lookup yields CDR1 MRHNA and CDR2 SNTAGT. V shed 3 bases, J shed 6 bases, and the junction held 3 bases outside the gene matches. CDR3 length: 13 amino acids.

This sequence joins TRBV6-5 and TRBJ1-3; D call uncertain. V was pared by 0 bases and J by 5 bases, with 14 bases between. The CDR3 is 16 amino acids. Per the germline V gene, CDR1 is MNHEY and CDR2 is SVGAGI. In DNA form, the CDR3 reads TGTGCCAGCAGTTACTCGATCACAGCGGCGCGAAACACCATATATTTT. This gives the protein CASSYSITAARNTIYF.

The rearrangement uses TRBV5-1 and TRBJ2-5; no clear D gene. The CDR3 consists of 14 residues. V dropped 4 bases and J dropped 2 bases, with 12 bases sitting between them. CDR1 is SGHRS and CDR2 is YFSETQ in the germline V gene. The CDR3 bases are TGCGCCAGCAGCCGAGTTACCCCACAAGAGACCCAGTACTTC. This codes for CASSRVTPQETQYF. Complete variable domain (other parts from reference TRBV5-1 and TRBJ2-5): KAGVTQTPRYLIKTRGQQVTLSCSPISGHRSVSWYQQTPGQGLQFLFEYFSETQRNKGNFPGRFSGRQFSNSRSEMNVSTLELGDSALYLCASSRVTPQETQYFGPGTRLLVL.

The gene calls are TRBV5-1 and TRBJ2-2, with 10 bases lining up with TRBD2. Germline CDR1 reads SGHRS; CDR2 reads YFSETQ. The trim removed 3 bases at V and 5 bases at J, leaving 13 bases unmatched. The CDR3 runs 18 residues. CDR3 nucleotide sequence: TGCGCCAGCAGCTCCAGCGGAAGCGGGAGGGTTGGAACCGGGGAGCTGTTTTTT. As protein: CASSSSGSGRVGTGELFF. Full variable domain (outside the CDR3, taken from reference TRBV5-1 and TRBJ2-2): KAGVTQTPRYLIKTRGQQVTLSCSPISGHRSVSWYQQTPGQGLQFLFEYFSETQRNKGNFPGRFSGRQFSNSRSEMNVSTLELGDSALYLCASSSSGSGRVGTGELFFGEGSRLTVL.

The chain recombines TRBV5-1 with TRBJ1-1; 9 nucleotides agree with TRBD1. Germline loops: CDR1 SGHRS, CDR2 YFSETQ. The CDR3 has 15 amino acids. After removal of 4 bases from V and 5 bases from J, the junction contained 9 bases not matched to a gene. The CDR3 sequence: CASSLGTGQTTEAFF. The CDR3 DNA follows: TGCGCCAGCAGCCTGGGGACAGGGCAAACGACTGAAGCTTTCTTT.

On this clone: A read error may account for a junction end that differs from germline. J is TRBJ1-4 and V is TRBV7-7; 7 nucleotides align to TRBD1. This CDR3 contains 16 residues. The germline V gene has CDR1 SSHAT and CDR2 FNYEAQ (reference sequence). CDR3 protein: CASSPRTGLIGEKLFF. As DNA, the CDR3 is TGTGCTAGCAGCCCGCGGACAGGCCTAATAGGGGAAAAACTGTTTTTT.

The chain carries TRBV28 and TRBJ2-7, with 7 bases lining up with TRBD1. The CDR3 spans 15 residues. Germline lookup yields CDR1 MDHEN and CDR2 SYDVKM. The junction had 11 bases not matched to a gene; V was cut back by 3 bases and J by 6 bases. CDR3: CASSFSDRVKVEQYF. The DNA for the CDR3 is TGTGCCAGCAGTTTCTCAGACAGGGTAAAGGTCGAGCAGTACTTC. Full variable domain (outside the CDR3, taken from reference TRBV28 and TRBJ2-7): DVKVTQSSRYLVKRTGEKVFLECVQDMDHENMFWYRQDPGLGLRLIYFSYDVKMKEKGDIPEGYSVSREKKERFSLILESASTNQTSMYLCASSFSDRVKVEQYFGPGTRLTVT.

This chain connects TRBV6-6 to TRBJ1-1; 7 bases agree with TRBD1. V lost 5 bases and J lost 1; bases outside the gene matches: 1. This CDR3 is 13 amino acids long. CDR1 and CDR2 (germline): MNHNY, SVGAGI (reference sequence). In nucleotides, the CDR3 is TGTGCCAGCAGTCGACAGGGGAACACTGAAGCTTTCTTT. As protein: CASSRQGNTEAFF.

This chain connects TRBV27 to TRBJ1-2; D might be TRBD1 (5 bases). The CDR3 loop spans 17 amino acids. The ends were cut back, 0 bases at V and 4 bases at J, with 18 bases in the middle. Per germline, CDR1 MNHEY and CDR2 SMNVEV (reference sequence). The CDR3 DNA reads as TGTGCCAGCAGTTTATCTGTCGTCAGGGTCTGGACCTATGGCTACACCTTC. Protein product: CASSLSVVRVWTYGYTF.

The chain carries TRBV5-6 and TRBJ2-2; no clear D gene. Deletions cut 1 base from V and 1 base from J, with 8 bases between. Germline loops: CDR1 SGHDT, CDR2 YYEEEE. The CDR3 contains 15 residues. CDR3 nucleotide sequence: TGTGCCAGCAGCTTGCGGTTTATGAACACCGGGGAGCTGTTTTTT. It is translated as CASSLRFMNTGELFF.

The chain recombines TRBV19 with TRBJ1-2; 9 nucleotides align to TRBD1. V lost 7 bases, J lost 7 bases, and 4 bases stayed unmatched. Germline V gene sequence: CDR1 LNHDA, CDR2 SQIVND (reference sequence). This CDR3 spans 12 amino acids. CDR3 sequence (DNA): TGTGCCAGTACGACAGGGGGTATTGGCTACACCTTC. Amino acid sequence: CASTTGGIGYTF.

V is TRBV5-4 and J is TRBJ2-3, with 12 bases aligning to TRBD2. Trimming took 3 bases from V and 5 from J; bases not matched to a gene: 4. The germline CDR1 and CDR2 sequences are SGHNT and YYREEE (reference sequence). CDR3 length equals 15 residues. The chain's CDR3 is CASSWTSGVEDTQYF. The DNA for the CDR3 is TGTGCCAGCAGCTGGACTAGCGGGGTTGAAGATACGCAGTATTTT. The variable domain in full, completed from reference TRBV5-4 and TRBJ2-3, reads ETGVTQSPTHLIKTRGQQVTLRCSSQSGHNTVSWYQQALGQGPQFIFQYYREEENGRGNFPPRFSGLQFPNYSSELNVNALELDDSALYLCASSWTSGVEDTQYFGPGTRLTVL.